Below, 32 T cell receptor beta chains from the same sample are listed, as sequenced in a study of shared clonotypes between healthy human individuals. The assay was immunoSEQ multiplex PCR, and TCRdb's table has in-frame clones only and misses some. This table holds some 2,000,000 clones, about 94% found once. CD45RO-negative, CCR7-positively selected cells formed the naive CD8 fraction, excluding terminally differentiated effector memory CD45RA+ cells. The sample comprised naive CD8+ T cells sorted from blood. The receptors were sampled from a man aged 18 to 29 in good health.

Concerning this clone itself: Different DNA sequences within this sample yield the same CDR3. The J gene is TRBJ1-1, the V gene TRBV4-1; 8 positions agree with TRBD1. CDR1 is MGHRA, CDR2 YSYEKL, per germline. CDR3 length: 14 amino acids. The trim removed 3 bases at V and 1 base at J, leaving 1 base unmatched. This CDR3 is CASSHGQGNTEAFF. DNA of the CDR3: TGCGCCAGCAGCCACGGACAGGGGAACACTGAAGCTTTCTTT.

A remark on this clone: Other DNA sequences from this sample encode an identical CDR3 as well. The rearrangement uses TRBV27 and TRBJ1-2, with 8 bases fitting TRBD1. Germline loops: CDR1 MNHEY, CDR2 SMNVEV (reference sequence). This CDR3 region has 13 residues. J was trimmed by 4 bases and V by 3 bases; bases with no gene match: 1. CDR3 residues: CASSFGQGYGYTF. The CDR3 nucleotides read TGTGCCAGCAGTTTTGGACAGGGCTATGGCTACACCTTC.

Notes on this clone: Other DNA sequences in the sample encode the same CDR3. V usage is TRBV9 and J usage is TRBJ2-7; 10 positions match TRBD1. Unmatched junction bases numbered 3, after V lost 2 bases and J lost 1 base. CDR1 is SGDLS, CDR2 YYNGEE, per germline. The CDR3 is 15 residues long. CDR3 amino acids: CASSVGTGASYEQYF. Written as DNA, the CDR3 is TGTGCCAGCAGCGTTGGGACAGGGGCGTCCTACGAGCAGTACTTC.

The chain carries TRBV27 and TRBJ1-4; 8 nucleotides align to TRBD1. CDR3 length equals 14 residues. CDR1 is MNHEY and CDR2 is SMNVEV in the germline V gene (reference sequence). Germline trimming cut 5 bases from V and 11 bases from J; bases unmatched to any gene: 10. CDR3 sequence (DNA): TGTGCCAGCAGTCTACAGGGGGAGGGTCGGAAACTGTTTTTT. Translation gives CASSLQGEGRKLFF.

As regards this clone: Other DNA sequences in the sample encode the same CDR3. The chain combines TRBV27 with TRBJ1-2; 9 bases fit TRBD1. The CDR3 runs to 14 residues. The J segment lost 1 base and the V segment lost 5 bases, leaving 2 bases of the junction unmatched. Germline V lookup: CDR1 MNHEY, CDR2 SMNVEV (reference sequence). Written as DNA, the CDR3 is TGTGCCAGCAGTACGACAGGGGGTAACTATGGCTACACCTTC. Translated, it gives CASSTTGGNYGYTF.

The V gene is TRBV28, the J gene TRBJ2-7; D is perhaps TRBD1 (5 bases). This CDR3 region has 12 residues. Trimming removed 5 bases at V and 7 bases at J, with 12 bases between. Germline CDR1 MDHEN, CDR2 SYDVKM. The CDR3 nucleotides are TGTGCCAGCAGTCGTCCCCCAGGGGAGCAGTACTTC. As protein: CASSRPPGEQYF.

CDR3 in amino acids: CASRPMSGSYNEQFF. The DNA for the CDR3 is TGTGCCAGCAGACCCATGAGCGGGAGCTACAATGAGCAGTTCTTC. V gene TRBV6-5 combines with J gene TRBJ2-1, with 8 bases aligning to TRBD2. Per germline, CDR1 MNHEY and CDR2 SVGAGI. With 6 bases clipped from V and 3 bases from J, the junction kept 7 bases outside the gene matches. This CDR3 has 15 residues.

The chain employs TRBV11-1 and TRBJ1-1, with D possibly TRBD1 on 5 matching bases. The CDR3 is 14 residues long. Germline V gives CDR1 SGHAT, CDR2 FQDESV (reference sequence). V was clipped by 5 bases and J by 0 bases, with 10 bases between them. The CDR3 DNA reads TGTGCCAGCAGCCGACAGAACTTGAACACTGAAGCTTTCTTT. Its protein is CASSRQNLNTEAFF.

J is TRBJ2-5 and V is TRBV5-8, with 7 bases fitting TRBD2. V lost 0 bases, J lost 2 bases, and 4 bases stayed unmatched. The CDR3 contains 15 residues. Germline loops: CDR1 SGHTS, CDR2 YDEGEE. The CDR3 is CASSLGTSVQETQYF. CDR3 in DNA: TGTGCCAGCAGCTTGGGGACTAGTGTTCAAGAGACCCAGTACTTC.

The CDR3 nucleotides are TGCGCCAGCAGCTACACCCTCGCGGGAGGTGGGGAGACCCAGTACTTC. Protein sequence: CASSYTLAGGGETQYF. The gene calls are TRBV4-3 and TRBJ2-5; 8 bases align to TRBD2. Germline V CDR1 and CDR2: LGHNA, YSLEER. The trim removed 5 bases at V and 5 bases at J, leaving 13 bases unmatched. This CDR3 comprises 16 residues.

The chain carries TRBV6-1 and TRBJ2-5; tentatively, D is TRBD2 (5 bases). This CDR3 is built from 17 residues. Looked up from germline, CDR1 is MNHNS and CDR2 is SASEGT. V was clipped by 0 bases and J by 5 bases, with 19 bases between them. CDR3 DNA sequence: TGTGCCAGCAGTGAAGCCTTAAGGGTCTGGTCGGGGGAGACCCAGTACTTC. Translation: CASSEALRVWSGETQYF.

This chain links TRBV9 with TRBJ1-2, with D perhaps matching TRBD1 (5 bases). The CDR3 totals 15 residues. Trimming cost V 0 bases and J 4 bases, with 13 bases left between them. From germline, CDR1 is SGDLS and CDR2 YYNGEE. CDR3 loop: CASSVDMGLGYGYTF. The DNA for the CDR3 is TGTGCCAGCAGCGTAGATATGGGGCTGGGCTATGGCTACACCTTC. The full variable domain, its missing parts supplied by reference TRBV9 and TRBJ1-2, is DSGVTQTPKHLITATGQRVTLRCSPRSGDLSVYWYQQSLDQGLQFLIQYYNGEERAKGNILERFSAQQFPDLHSELNLSSLELGDSALYFCASSVDMGLGYGYTFGSGTRLTVV.

The rearrangement joins TRBV6-1 to TRBJ2-3; weak D call: TRBD2 (5 bases). This CDR3 region has 12 residues. Germline-derived CDR1 and CDR2 are MNHNS and SASEGT. Trimming took 4 bases from V and 6 from J, leaving 8 bases between them. CDR3 sequence (DNA): TGTGCCAGCAGTGCGACGGGGGATACGCAGTATTTT. Translation gives CASSATGDTQYF.

The chain employs TRBV7-9 and TRBJ1-5, with D unclear. This CDR3 spans 12 amino acids. Germline CDR1 and CDR2: SEHNR and FQNEAQ (reference sequence). V lost 7 bases and J 6 bases, leaving 10 bases between the germline ends. The CDR3 loop reads CASTMGFQPQHF. The CDR3 DNA reads as TGTGCCAGCACGATGGGGTTTCAGCCCCAGCATTTT.

Note on this clone: The same CDR3 is also encoded by other DNA sequences in this sample. CDR3 sequence (DNA): TGTGCCAGCAGCCCCTTGGGACAGGGACTCACAGATACGCAGTATTTT. Translating it yields CASSPLGQGLTDTQYF. This chain joins TRBV28 and TRBJ2-3; 9 bases match TRBD1. The length of the CDR3 is 16 residues. The trim removed 6 bases at V and 2 bases at J, leaving 9 bases unmatched. Germline-derived CDR1 and CDR2 are MDHEN and SYDVKM.

The chain joins TRBV4-3 to TRBJ1-5; possibly TRBD1 for D (6 bases). Germline values: CDR1 LGHNA, CDR2 YSLEER. This CDR3 comprises 15 residues. Trimming shortened V by 0 bases and J by 5 bases, and 11 bases separated the two germline ends. DNA for the CDR3: TGCGCCAGCAGCCAAGATCGGCAGGGGTATCAGCCCCAGCATTTT. It translates to CASSQDRQGYQPQHF.

This clone was observed once. The chain couples TRBV15 to TRBJ2-3; D unresolved. The CDR3 covers 12 residues. V lost 8 bases and J 2 bases, leaving 8 bases between the germline ends. The germline V gene encodes CDR1 LNHNV and CDR2 YYDKDF (reference sequence). The CDR3 spells CATGEITDTQYF. The DNA for the CDR3 is TGTGCCACCGGTGAGATCACAGATACGCAGTATTTT.

This clone is a singleton in its sample. The sample holds other DNA sequences that translate to the same CDR3. The CDR3 DNA is TGCGCCAGCAGCCAAGGGGCAGGGGGACACAATGAGCAGTTCTTC. This gives the protein CASSQGAGGHNEQFF. The chain recombines TRBV4-3 with TRBJ2-1, with 7 positions matching TRBD1. In germline, CDR1 is LGHNA, CDR2 YSLEER. The V and J ends lost 1 base and 5 bases, in that order; junction bases with no gene match: 5. The CDR3 totals 15 residues.

This chain joins TRBV4-1 and TRBJ2-7, with TRBD1 matching 10 bases. The CDR3 is 16 amino acids. Germline V gives CDR1 MGHRA, CDR2 YSYEKL. Losses at the gene ends were 1 base for V and 6 bases for J; bases not matched to a gene: 9. The CDR3 DNA reads TGCGCCAGCAGCCAAGGCCCCGGGACAGGGGCCTCCGAGCAGTACTTC. This codes for CASSQGPGTGASEQYF.

This chain joins TRBV5-6 and TRBJ2-4, with unresolved D. The CDR3 totals 14 residues. V lost 0 bases to trimming and J lost 7 bases, with 11 bases between them. Germline V gene lookup returns CDR1 SGHDT and CDR2 YYEEEE. CDR3 region: CASSLGLGLNIQYF. The DNA for the CDR3 is TGTGCCAGCAGCTTGGGGCTGGGCCTGAACATTCAGTACTTC.

The chain uses TRBV11-2 and TRBJ1-1, with D tentatively TRBD1 (5 bases). V was clipped by 2 bases and J by 6 bases, with 10 bases between them. Germline CDR1 reads SGHAT; CDR2 reads FQNNGV. CDR3 size: 13 residues. Here the CDR3 reads CASSLMRGSEAFF. Here the CDR3 DNA reads TGTGCCAGCAGCTTAATGCGGGGGTCTGAAGCTTTCTTT.

This chain joins TRBV28 and TRBJ2-5; 7 nucleotides line up with TRBD1. From germline, CDR1 is MDHEN and CDR2 SYDVKM. The CDR3 contains 18 residues. V was clipped by 7 bases and J by 4 bases; unmatched bases: 21. The CDR3 nucleotides are TGTGCCAGCACCTTGGTGAAGCTTAGGGGGCTAAGAGGAGAGACCCAGTACTTC. This gives the protein CASTLVKLRGLRGETQYF.

This clone was seen a handful of times. Other DNA variants within this sample encode the same CDR3. The CDR3 loop is CASRTGMDTQYF. Here the CDR3 DNA reads TGTGCCAGCAGAACAGGGATGGATACGCAGTATTTT. The J gene is TRBJ2-3, the V gene TRBV6-5; D is perhaps TRBD1 (6 bases). This CDR3 region has 12 residues. The germline V and J ends were trimmed by 6 bases and 6 bases, with 10 bases remaining between them. Germline V gene lookup returns CDR1 MNHEY and CDR2 SVGAGI.

This clone occurred once. Other DNA sequences in the same sample also yield this CDR3. This chain links TRBV27 with TRBJ1-5, with 8 positions matching TRBD1. The CDR3 length is 13 residues. The germline V gene has CDR1 MNHEY and CDR2 SMNVEV (reference sequence). Trimming removed 3 bases from V and 7 bases from J; junction bases left unmatched: 2. The CDR3 spells CASSFGQGQPQHF. The CDR3, as DNA: TGTGCCAGCAGTTTTGGACAGGGACAGCCCCAGCATTTT.

V and J are TRBV7-2 and TRBJ2-7, with 10 positions matching TRBD1. V shed 6 bases and J 2 bases; nucleotides not matched to a gene: 10. This CDR3 spans 16 amino acids. Germline V lookup: CDR1 SGHTA, CDR2 FQGNSA. The DNA of the CDR3 is TGTGCCAGCAGACACCGGTCAGGGACAGGGGCCTACGAGCAGTACTTC. It translates to CASRHRSGTGAYEQYF.

A word on this clone: This CDR3 is also generated by other DNA sequences in the sample. The genes are TRBV27 and TRBJ1-5; 7 positions match TRBD1. This CDR3 has 15 residues. Trimming at V came to 2 bases and at J to 2 bases, leaving 3 bases not matched to a gene. Germline CDR1 and CDR2: MNHEY and SMNVEV (reference sequence). As DNA, the CDR3 is TGTGCCAGCAGTTTAGGCGGACAGGGCAATCAGCCCCAGCATTTT. It encodes CASSLGGQGNQPQHF.

The chain has TRBV25-1 and TRBJ2-7; D possibly uses TRBD1 or TRBD2 (6 bases each). This CDR3 is 12 amino acids long. Germline-derived CDR1 and CDR2 are MGHDK and SYGVNS. The V gene lost 8 bases and the J gene lost 2 bases, with 10 bases spanning the gap. Here the CDR3 reads CASGGTTYEQYF. CDR3 in DNA: TGTGCCAGCGGCGGGACAACCTACGAGCAGTACTTC.

The gene calls are TRBV11-2 and TRBJ2-7, with 10 bases fitting TRBD2. Per the germline V gene, CDR1 is SGHAT and CDR2 is FQNNGV. Losses at the gene ends were 4 bases for V and 2 bases for J; bases not matched to a gene: 2. The CDR3 runs to 14 residues. For the CDR3, the DNA is TGTGCCAGCAGCTGGAGCGGGGGGGCCTACGAGCAGTACTTC. It codes for CASSWSGGAYEQYF.

V and J are TRBV7-8 and TRBJ2-5; TRBD2 is a possible D gene (6 bases). V gave up 1 base and J gave up 8 bases, with 14 bases separating them. The CDR3 length is 14 residues. Germline loops: CDR1 SGHVS, CDR2 FQNEAQ. The chain's CDR3 is CASSLGWGGETQYF. The CDR3 nucleotides read TGTGCCAGCAGCTTAGGGTGGGGAGGAGAAACCCAGTACTTC.

This chain uses TRBV14 with TRBJ2-3; D is uncertain. V was trimmed by 5 bases and J by 2 bases, leaving 14 bases between them. Germline CDR1 is SGHDN and CDR2 is FVKESK. CDR3 length: 15 amino acids. The CDR3 DNA reads as TGTGCCAGCAGCAGCCGGACCCTTATCACAGATACGCAGTATTTT. Amino acids: CASSSRTLITDTQYF. The full variable domain, rest sourced from reference TRBV14 and TRBJ2-3, is EAGVTQFPSHSVIEKGQTVTLRCDPISGHDNLYWYRRVMGKEIKFLLHFVKESKQDESGMPNNRFLAERTGGTYSTLKVQPAELEDSGVYFCASSSRTLITDTQYFGPGTRLTVL.

The rearrangement links TRBV7-9 to TRBJ1-2; D gene uncertain. CDR1 and CDR2 (germline): SEHNR, FQNEAQ (reference sequence). This CDR3 spans 14 amino acids. The V gene lost 10 bases and the J gene lost 1 base, with 16 bases spanning the gap. The CDR3 spells CAIADGRDNYGYTF. CDR3 sequence (DNA): TGTGCCATCGCGGACGGACGGGATAACTATGGCTACACCTTC.

V usage is TRBV5-4 and J usage is TRBJ1-2; maybe TRBD1 (5 bases). This CDR3 contains 16 residues. V lost 4 bases and J lost 6, with 22 bases in between. Germline loops: CDR1 SGHNT, CDR2 YYREEE (reference sequence). The CDR3 loop reads CASSPTLQGAFDGYTF. The DNA for the CDR3 is TGTGCCAGCAGCCCCACCCTCCAGGGAGCCTTTGATGGCTACACCTTC.